This TCR beta chain came from a study of blood T cell repertoires in COVID-19. Study-level background: Italy, Spain and the United States were the sources of the convalescent and acute COVID-19 samples. The cDNA or gDNA used as material had been derived from T cells, B-cell-depleted T cells, or PBMCs.

Per the germline V gene, CDR1 is MDHEN and CDR2 is SYDVKM. V was pared by 1 base and J by 0 bases, with 2 bases of the junction left unmatched. CDR3 length equals 16 residues. Under the authors' procedure: Counts of nucleated cells, estimated from reference gene primer amplification, were obtained. The table came from immunoSEQ multiplex PCR; TCRdb's copy has only in-frame clones and leaves some out. That table is the source of V, J and clone size, and D and trimming were worked out from the DNA. The profile shows some 74,000 clones, more than 70% of them singletons. There are a few counts of this clone.

Sequencing was performed on peripheral blood. The rearrangement uses TRBV28 and TRBJ1-3; TRBD1 matches 8 bases. The TCR sequence derives from a man between 65 and 85 years old with active or convalescent COVID-19. The DNA of the CDR3 is TGTGCCAGCAGTTTATTCGGACAGGGCTCTGGAAACACCATATATTTT. It is translated as CASSLFGQGSGNTIYF.